What follows is one T cell receptor (beta chain) and its context. Its cognate antigen is unknown. A junction boundary mismatches the germline segment, possibly from a read error. Germline CDR1 DFQATT, CDR2 SNEGSKA (reference sequence). The CDR3 sequence is 8 residues long. The sample is drawn from a study of blood T cells in healthy people across ages. Findings of the study overall: Strong correlation linked observed beta diversity and percent naive T cells. TCR beta diversity, measured per million T cells, fell in a roughly linear way with age.

Using a J-beta primer mix together with a sample-barcoded 5' primer, a second PCR was run for about 7 to 12 cycles. Template switching added a 12-random-nucleotide identifier to every cDNA molecule. A single record per CDR3 protein comes from TCRdb applying MiXCR to the 5' RACE reads. The sample lists nearly 1 million distinct CDR3 sequences; approximately 50% were seen once. Sequencing input: blood. The V call is TRBV20-1, the J call TRBJ2-1, with D possibly TRBD1 on 6 matching bases. This clonotype originated in a woman aged 55-70 years in good health. The CDR3 here is CSARGVVF. CDR3 nucleotides: TGCAGTGCCAGGGGTGTGGTCTTC.